The T cell receptor (beta chain) described here comes from a study of blood T cell repertoires in COVID-19. The CDR3 consists of 17 residues. The germline CDR1 and CDR2 sequences are SGHNT and YYREEE (reference sequence). V shed 0 bases and J 2 bases; nucleotides not matched to a gene: 8. Clones were read by immunoSEQ multiplex PCR, and TCRdb kept only the in-frame ones, dropping some. Of roughly 40,000 clones in the sample, 70% to 90% were seen once. The sequence was obtained from a woman in her seventies in a cohort sampled during active COVID-19. This sequence joins TRBV5-4 and TRBJ2-3, with 8 bases identical to TRBD2. The sample was peripheral blood. In DNA form, the CDR3 reads TGTGCCAGCAGCTTGGTACGGACTAGCCAGGACACAGATACGCAGTATTTT. Translating it yields CASSLVRTSQDTDTQYF.